This T cell receptor (beta chain) was recovered during a study of CXCR3-negative and CXCR3-positive naive CD8 T cells. All TRB cDNA libraries came from 5' RACE performed with UMI labels. TCRdb re-called the 5' RACE reads, yielding one record per CDR3 amino acid sequence without DNA. The repertoire shows roughly 30,000 distinct CDR3 sequences; the top ten hold 9.5% to 13%. CDR1 and CDR2 (germline): SGHAT, FQNNGV. The CDR3 extends over 13 amino acids. The clonotype comes from a human donor in good health. Some clones in this sample may be carry-over from other donors' samples. Source material: memory CD8+ T cells from blood. The V and J genes are TRBV11-2 and TRBJ1-5. CDR3 sequence: CASSLAAWQPQHF.